The clone carrying this T cell receptor beta chain has just one count. Antigen: not known. The record originates from a study of T cells in Graves' hyperthyroidism and ophthalmopathy. Study observations and caveats: Expanded thyroid clonotypes (above 0.001) were mostly also found in blood.

Germline CDR1 reads MDHEN; CDR2 reads SYDVKM. V lost 3 bases, J lost 1 base, and 12 bases lay in between. The CDR3 sequence is 15 residues long. RNA transcripts yielded amplified TCR beta CDR3 regions. In the first-round RT-PCR of the TCR CDR3, the HTBI primer set was used. TCRdb used MiXCR to reprocess the multiplex PCR reads, holding one entry per CDR3 protein. Among roughly 530,000 distinct CDR3 sequences, approximately 17% were seen once, and the ten largest hold 15% to 20%. The chain employs TRBV28 and TRBJ1-2, with no clear D. The sequence was obtained from a woman aged 18-29 years with Graves' ophthalmopathy. Material: blood. The CDR3: CASSFLPANNYGYTF. CDR3 nucleotide sequence: TGTGCCAGCAGTTTTTTGCCAGCCAATAACTATGGCTACACCTTC.